These 3 T cell receptor beta chains were all obtained from the same sample, sequenced in a study of post-analysis software for immune sequencing data (dated by TCRdb to between 2014 and 2017). What the study reported, not specific to this receptor: About 5 TRBV segments, including TRBV5-6, TRBV5-1 and TRBV20-1, were significantly more frequent in patients than controls.

No antigen has been assigned to these receptors. The library was produced with PCR. TCRdb records Illumina HiSeq 2500 as the sequencer. Unique molecular identifiers were incorporated into TCR beta cDNA libraries to reduce PCR and sequencing biases. TCRdb cleaned the public reads at Q25 with fastp, built clones with MiXCR and kept in-frame beta chains. Rows are combined by CDR3 protein, so each entry shows the most common genes and DNA. For this sample there are about 210,000 distinct CDR3 sequences; over 25% appear just once. The top ten clones comprise around 3.7% of the sample. Sequenced material: blood. All receptors come from a girl aged 2-17 years with multiple sclerosis.

Remarks on this clonotype: This may come from a read error, since a much larger clone is one base off. The chain combines TRBV5-1 with TRBJ1-2; D call uncertain. The CDR3 runs 14 residues. The germline V gene encodes CDR1 SGHRS and CDR2 YFSETQ. V was shortened by 4 bases and J by 5 bases, with 15 bases between the two germline ends. The CDR3 bases are TGCGCCAGCAGCCCTTCTCCCACGGCGTATGGCTACACCTTC. Residues: CASSPSPTAYGYTF.

The rearrangement links TRBV30 to TRBJ2-3; D gene unclear. CDR1 and CDR2 (germline): GTSNPN, SVGIG (reference sequence). Trimming took off 3 bases at V and 0 bases at J, with 7 bases between the two ends. This CDR3 is 13 amino acids long. The CDR3 here is CAWSHDSTDTQYF. CDR3 nucleotide sequence: TGTGCCTGGAGCCACGACAGCACAGATACGCAGTATTTT.

This clonotype was detected many times. The chain employs TRBV5-1 and TRBJ1-1; 7 bases map to TRBD1. With 4 bases clipped from V and 1 base from J, the junction kept 4 bases outside the gene matches. The CDR3 loop spans 14 amino acids. CDR1 is SGHRS and CDR2 is YFSETQ in the germline V gene. The CDR3 nucleotides are TGCGCCAGCAGCGGGGACAGTCAGAACACTGAAGCTTTCTTT. As protein: CASSGDSQNTEAFF.